These T cell receptor beta chains were read from a single sample in a study of blood T cell repertoires in COVID-19. Sequencing was performed with immunoSEQ multiplex PCR; in TCRdb, only in-frame clones are kept and a portion is missing. The sample has about 92,000 clones; 85% are singletons. Sample: peripheral blood. The receptors come from a man older than 75 with acute or convalescent COVID-19. The CDR3 runs from the conserved cysteine through the conserved F or W. The D gene is left open where the match is weak. The listing skips clone size in some rows; elsewhere it reads once, few, many or a size class.

- TRBD1 TRBJ1-3 TRBV5-1 CASSQGTAGNTIYF TGCGCCAGCAGCCAAGGGACAGCTGGAAACACCATATATTTT
- TRBD1 TRBJ1-5 TRBV7-9 CASSIGDRGLNQPQHF TGTGCCAGCTCGATAGGGGACAGGGGGCTTAATCAGCCCCAGCATTTT
- TRBD2 TRBJ2-1 TRBV6-1 CASTDRRKTGTSSYNEQFF TGTGCCAGCACTGACCGGCGGAAGACCGGGACTAGCTCCTACAATGAGCAGTTCTTC
- TRBD2 TRBJ2-3 TRBV29-1 CSVAPTSGSTDTQYF TGCAGCGTTGCGCCTACTAGCGGTAGCACAGATACGCAGTATTTT
- TRBD1 TRBJ1-5 TRBV7-2 CASRSRQGPNQPQHF TGTGCCAGCAGATCCCGACAGGGCCCCAATCAGCCCCAGCATTTT
few TRBD1 TRBJ2-7 TRBV2 CASRDGTAYEQYF TGTGCCAGCAGGGACGGGACAGCCTACGAGCAGTACTTC
- - TRBJ2-1 TRBV18 CASSPRGLDGQFF TGTGCCAGCTCACCACGAGGGTTGGATGGGCAGTTCTTC
- TRBD2 TRBJ2-4 TRBV5-4 CASSLGEAGGRNIQYF TGTGCCAGCAGCTTGGGAGAGGCGGGGGGGAGGAACATTCAGTACTTC
- TRBD2 TRBJ2-7 TRBV5-1 CASSLVGGSAYEQYF TGCGCCAGCAGCTTGGTGGGGGGGAGTGCCTACGAGCAGTACTTC
- TRBD2 TRBJ2-1 TRBV5-1 CASSLVSGSINEQFF TGCGCCAGCAGCTTGGTGAGCGGGAGTATCAATGAGCAGTTCTTC
- - TRBJ1-2 TRBV5-5 CASSLVLGINYGYTF TGTGCCAGCAGCTTGGTTCTCGGGATTAACTATGGCTACACCTTC
- TRBD2 TRBJ2-3 TRBV9 CASSTVSAGAVDTQYF TGTGCCAGCAGCACTGTCAGCGCGGGAGCAGTAGATACGCAGTATTTT
- - TRBJ2-6 TRBV2 CASSDRVASGANVLTF TGTGCCAGCAGCGACAGAGTAGCCTCTGGGGCCAACGTCCTGACTTTC
- TRBD2 TRBJ2-7 TRBV30 CAWSVGTSGTVEQYF TGTGCCTGGAGTGTAGGAACTAGCGGGACCGTCGAGCAGTACTTC
once TRBD1 TRBJ2-5 TRBV25-1 CASRDRPQETQYF TGTGCCAGCAGGGACAGGCCCCAAGAGACCCAGTACTTC
- - TRBJ1-4 TRBV5-4 CASSVRRTHNEKLFF TGTGCCAGCAGCGTACGCCGGACACACAATGAAAAACTGTTTTTT
- TRBD1 TRBJ2-2 TRBV12-5 CASGFGDRKTGELFF TGTGCTAGTGGTTTTGGGGACAGAAAGACCGGGGAGCTGTTTTTT
- - TRBJ1-5 TRBV23-1 CASSQREGESDQPQHF TGCGCCAGCAGTCAACGTGAGGGGGAGTCGGATCAGCCCCAGCATTTT
- TRBD2 TRBJ2-7 TRBV18 CASSKLGTSGSGTPEQYF TGTGCCAGCTCAAAACTAGGGACTAGCGGGAGTGGTACTCCCGAGCAGTACTTC
few TRBD1 TRBJ2-7 TRBV19 CASQGQGIPSYEQYF TGTGCCAGCCAGGGACAGGGGATCCCCTCCTACGAGCAGTACTTC
- - TRBJ2-1 TRBV19 CASPNGHNEQFF TGTGCCAGTCCTAACGGTCACAATGAGCAGTTCTTC
- - TRBJ1-5 TRBV2 CASSENGVGQPQHF TGTGCCAGCAGTGAAAATGGAGTAGGTCAGCCCCAGCATTTT
- TRBD1 TRBJ2-7 TRBV6-5 CASSRDSPHYEQYF TGTGCCAGCAGCAGGGACAGCCCACACTACGAGCAGTACTTC
- TRBD2 TRBJ2-7 TRBV6-2/TRBV6-3 CASSNPRGLAGGRPYEQYF TGTGCCAGCAGTAACCCACGCGGACTAGCGGGAGGGCGTCCCTACGAGCAGTACTTC
- - TRBJ2-2 TRBV6-2/TRBV6-3 CASSKLTGELFF TGTGCCAGCAGTAAACTCACCGGGGAGCTGTTTTTT
- - TRBJ1-1 TRBV28 CASKEGGITEAFF TGTGCCAGCAAGGAGGGAGGTATCACTGAAGCTTTCTTT
once TRBD1 TRBJ2-7 TRBV5-3 CARSLEGAFLYEQYF TGTGCCAGAAGCTTGGAGGGGGCTTTCCTATACGAGCAGTACTTC
once TRBD2 TRBJ2-1 TRBV7-9 CASSFSSGNHNEQFF TGTGCCAGCAGCTTTTCTAGCGGTAACCACAATGAGCAGTTCTTC
- TRBD1 TRBJ2-1 TRBV7-2 CASSSRQGYNEQFF TGTGCCAGCAGCTCTAGACAGGGGTACAATGAGCAGTTCTTC
- TRBD1 TRBJ1-1 TRBV7-3 CASSLGTGGRMNTEAFF TGTGCCAGCAGCTTAGGGACAGGCGGTCGCATGAACACTGAAGCTTTCTTT
few - TRBJ1-2 TRBV11-2 CASSLVDRTRGYTF TGTGCCAGCAGCTTAGTTGACAGGACCCGGGGCTACACCTTC
once - TRBJ2-7 TRBV5-1 CASNPDASRYEQYF TGCGCCAGCAACCCTGATGCGAGTCGCTACGAGCAGTACTTC
once - TRBJ2-3 TRBV6-4 CASRRTAASTDTQYF TGTGCCAGCAGAAGGACAGCCGCTAGCACAGATACGCAGTATTTT
- TRBD1 TRBJ1-1 TRBV29-1 CSVDGQGRAEAFF TGCAGCGTTGATGGACAGGGGCGGGCTGAAGCTTTCTTT
- TRBD1 TRBJ1-1 TRBV5-1 CASSLEAAGGETFF TGCGCCAGCAGCTTGGAGGCGGCAGGGGGCGAAACTTTCTTT
- TRBD1 TRBJ2-7 TRBV30 CAWDRGYEQYF TGTGCCTGGGACAGGGGCTACGAGCAGTACTTC
once TRBD1 TRBJ1-1 TRBV28 CASSSPGTGNTEAFF TGTGCCAGCAGTTCACCCGGGACAGGGAACACTGAAGCTTTCTTT
- - TRBJ1-3 TRBV3-1/TRBV3-2 CASSRQASVSGNTIYF TGTGCCAGCAGCCGACAGGCCAGTGTCTCTGGAAACACCATATATTTT
- TRBD2 TRBJ2-1 TRBV20-1 CSASSGSAPYNEQFF TGCAGTGCTAGTAGCGGGAGCGCCCCTTACAATGAGCAGTTCTTC
- - TRBJ2-7 TRBV21-1 CASSKVGNHEQYF TGTGCCAGCAGCAAAGTTGGCAACCACGAGCAGTACTTC
- - TRBJ1-2 TRBV14 CASSQLRQDYGYTF TGTGCCAGCAGCCAACTTCGGCAGGACTATGGCTACACCTTC